These T cell receptor beta chains were read from a single sample in a study of T cells in Graves' hyperthyroidism and ophthalmopathy. One entry per CDR3 protein results from TCRdb running MiXCR on the multiplex PCR reads. This table has 550,000 to 600,000 distinct CDR3 sequences, approximately 15% appearing once. Input material: blood. The origin of the receptors is a woman under 30 with Graves' hyperthyroidism. CDR3s include the opening cysteine and the closing phenylalanine or tryptophan. The D gene is left open where the match is weak. Clone size is given for some rows only: seen once, a few or many times, or a class if the clone is expanded.

clone size,V gene,D gene,J gene,CDR3 DNA,CDR3 protein
many,TRBV7-2,-,TRBJ2-1,TGTGCCAGCAGCTTAAGTAGTGTGGGGCAGGGGGGATACAATGAGCAGTTCTTC,CASSLSSVGQGGYNEQFF
-,TRBV10-3,TRBD2,TRBJ2-2,TGTGCCATCAGTGTAATTAGCGGGACCTCCACCGGGGAGCTGTTTTTT,CAISVISGTSTGELFF
few,TRBV6-1,-,TRBJ1-3,TGTGCCAGCCATACGGGACCTCCGAGCTCTGGAAACACCATATATTTT,CASHTGPPSSGNTIYF
few,TRBV7-9,-,TRBJ1-2,TGTGCCAGCAGCTTAGCGCGCGCAGGTCCCTTTAACTATGGCTACACCTTC,CASSLARAGPFNYGYTF
many,TRBV5-8,-,TRBJ2-7,TGTGCCAGCAGCTTCGAGGACGGAGGCGAGCAGTACTTC,CASSFEDGGEQYF
-,TRBV11-2,-,TRBJ1-1,TGTGCCAGCAGCTTACGGACGGACCTTTACAGGACTGAAGCTTTCTTT,CASSLRTDLYRTEAFF
few,TRBV5-4,-,TRBJ1-1,TGTGCCAGCAGCTTGGTAGGAGTGGGCACTGAAGCTTTCTTT,CASSLVGVGTEAFF
few,TRBV7-2,-,TRBJ2-3,TGTGCCAGCAGCTTAGTTTCCGGGGACACAGATACGCAGTATTTT,CASSLVSGDTDTQYF
few,TRBV20-1,-,TRBJ2-3,TGCAGTGCTAGCGGGGGCGCAGGAGATACGCAGTATTTT,CSASGGAGDTQYF
-,TRBV7-8,-,TRBJ1-2,TGTGCCAGCAGCTTAACCCGAGTCGCAGACCCCTATGGCTACACCTTC,CASSLTRVADPYGYTF
-,TRBV30,TRBD2,TRBJ2-4,TGTGCCTGGAGTCGGGGGGTGTCGGACATTCAGTACTTC,CAWSRGVSDIQYF
-,TRBV27,-,TRBJ2-5,TGTGCCAGCAGTTATGGGGCGCAGGGTAAAGGGGCCCAGTACTTC,CASSYGAQGKGAQYF
-,TRBV6-2/TRBV6-3,TRBD1,TRBJ2-3,TGTGCCAGCAGTTACACGGTTGACAGGGGGCTGACAGATACGCAGTATTTT,CASSYTVDRGLTDTQYF
many,TRBV29-1,TRBD2,TRBJ2-3,TGCAGCGTTGTTCTAGCGGTTCCTAGCACAGATACGCAGTATTTT,CSVVLAVPSTDTQYF
many,TRBV20-1,-,TRBJ1-1,TGCAGTGCAGCCTCTCTTGTAGGTAAAACTGAAGCTTTCTTT,CSAASLVGKTEAFF
many,TRBV7-2,-,TRBJ1-6,TGTGCCAGCAGCTTATTACTAAGCTCCTATAATTCACCCCTCCACTTT,CASSLLLSSYNSPLHF
few,TRBV20-1,TRBD1,TRBJ2-5,TGCAGTGCCGAGGACAGGGTGGGGCAGACCCAGTACTTC,CSAEDRVGQTQYF
-,TRBV30,-,TRBJ2-5,TGTGCCTGCGAAATGGGCCCCTATGGGGAAGAGACCCAGTACTTC,CACEMGPYGEETQYF
-,TRBV5-1,TRBD1,TRBJ2-6,TGCGCCAGCAGCCGGGGACAGACCCACTCTGGGGCCAACGTCCTGACTTTC,CASSRGQTHSGANVLTF
-,TRBV7-9,-,TRBJ1-4,TGTGCCAGCACGATCGGGGGGAGTGAAAAACTGTTTTTT,CASTIGGSEKLFF
many,TRBV2,TRBD1,TRBJ1-2,TGTGCCAGCAGTGAAGGACAGGGGGCCCGTGGCTACACCTTC,CASSEGQGARGYTF
-,TRBV9,-,TRBJ1-6,TGTGCCAGCAGCCCCAGCAGGGATAGATCACCCCTCCACTTT,CASSPSRDRSPLHF
-,TRBV6-1,TRBD2,TRBJ2-7,TGTGCCAGCAGTGGAGCTAGCGGGAGTTCGTACGAGCAGTACTTC,CASSGASGSSYEQYF
-,TRBV7-9,TRBD1,TRBJ1-2,TGTGCCAGCAGCGTCGCTTGGACAGGTGTTAACTATGGCTACACCTTC,CASSVAWTGVNYGYTF
few,TRBV5-1,TRBD2,TRBJ2-1,TGCGCCAGCAGCTTGGGCGGGACTAGGGCCCTCGCTGAGCAGTTCTTC,CASSLGGTRALAEQFF
-,TRBV15,TRBD1,TRBJ2-2,TGTGCCACCAGCGGACCGGGACAGTGGAACACCGGGGAGCTGTTTTTT,CATSGPGQWNTGELFF
once,TRBV2,-,TRBJ2-1,TGTGCCAGCAGCCGGGACGGAGGCACCTACAATGAGCAGTTCTTC,CASSRDGGTYNEQFF
few,TRBV29-1,-,TRBJ2-4,TGCAGCGTTGCGGTAGGACAGAATAAAAACATTCAGTACTTC,CSVAVGQNKNIQYF
few,TRBV27,-,TRBJ2-7,TGTGCCAGCAGTTTGCCGGGGGCCTACGAGCAGTACTTC,CASSLPGAYEQYF
many,TRBV27,-,TRBJ1-1,TGTGCCAGCAGTTCACGCTCTGGGTGGGCGAACACTGAAGCTTTCTTT,CASSSRSGWANTEAFF
-,TRBV29-1,TRBD1,TRBJ2-6,TGCAGCGCGACAGGGCCCGGGGCCAACGTCCTGACTTTC,CSATGPGANVLTF
many,TRBV28,-,TRBJ2-1,TGCGGCACCATCTCAACAACCGTCAATGAGCAGTTCTTC,CGTISTTVNEQFF
many,TRBV7-7,-,TRBJ2-7,TGTGCCAGCAGCTCCGGGGCGCGAGGGGAGCAGTACTTC,CASSSGARGEQYF
many,TRBV3-1,-,TRBJ2-3,TGTGCCAGCAGCCAAGTCAGAAAAGGGCAACGCACAGATACGCAGTATTTT,CASSQVRKGQRTDTQYF
many,TRBV6-2/TRBV6-3,-,TRBJ1-5,TGTGCCAGCAGTTACTCTGATCAGCCCCAGCATTTT,CASSYSDQPQHF
-,TRBV24-1,-,TRBJ2-5,TGTGCCACCAGTGATCCCGGACTCGGGGAGACCCAGTACTTC,CATSDPGLGETQYF
-,TRBV20-1,-,TRBJ2-3,TGCAGTGCTAGGGCTCAAGCAGATACGCAGTATTTT,CSARAQADTQYF
many,TRBV11-2,-,TRBJ2-2,TGTGCCAGCAGCACCAGAGTCCTGAACACCGGGGAGCTGTTTTTT,CASSTRVLNTGELFF
-,TRBV9,TRBD2,TRBJ2-3,TGTGCCAGCAGCAGGGAGCGGGGGTTTTGGGGGACAGATACGCAGTATTTT,CASSRERGFWGTDTQYF
many,TRBV11-2,-,TRBJ2-5,TGTGCCAGCAGCTTAGACTCTGGGGGAGAGACCCAGTACTTC,CASSLDSGGETQYF
-,TRBV28,-,TRBJ1-5,TGTGCCAGCAGTTTTCTGGGGATTCAGCCCCAGCATTTT,CASSFLGIQPQHF
-,TRBV29-1,TRBD1,TRBJ2-7,TGCAGCGTGGGGCCTGCCAGGGGGCCCTACGAGCAGTACTTC,CSVGPARGPYEQYF
-,TRBV29-1,-,TRBJ1-2,TGCAGCGTTGGTAGCGGCCTCAGGGATGGCTACACCTTC,CSVGSGLRDGYTF
few,TRBV5-1,TRBD1,TRBJ1-5,TGCGCCAGCAGCGAAGGACCTACAGGGGTGGGTCAGCCCCAGCATTTT,CASSEGPTGVGQPQHF
few,TRBV3-1,-,TRBJ1-2,TGTGCCAGCAGCTGGGCCTATGGCTACACCTTC,CASSWAYGYTF
few,TRBV5-8,TRBD1,TRBJ1-6,TGTGCCAGCAGCAGGGGACAGGGTCACTCACCCCTCCACTTT,CASSRGQGHSPLHF
many,TRBV7-2,-,TRBJ1-5,TGTGCCAGCAGTTTAGTCCGTGATCAGCCCCAGCATTTT,CASSLVRDQPQHF
-,TRBV29-1,-,TRBJ1-2,TGCAGCGTTGAAATAGGACAGATGGGCTACACCTTC,CSVEIGQMGYTF
many,TRBV18,-,TRBJ1-1,TGTGCCAGCGGTGAAGGACCGAACACTGAAGCTTTCTTT,CASGEGPNTEAFF
few,TRBV5-1,TRBD2,TRBJ2-7,TGCGCCAGCAGGACCAATAGCGGGAGGAGCTCCTACGAGCAGTACTTC,CASRTNSGRSSYEQYF
many,TRBV6-2/TRBV6-3,-,TRBJ1-2,TGTGCCAGCAGTCCCGGCCTTAACTATGGCTACACCTTC,CASSPGLNYGYTF
few,TRBV15,-,TRBJ2-1,TGTGCCACCAGCAGAGGGGAGGATGAGCAGTTCTTC,CATSRGEDEQFF
few,TRBV10-3,-,TRBJ1-1,TGTGCCATCAGTGATTCAGGGCCCGGGAACACTGAAGCTTTCTTT,CAISDSGPGNTEAFF
many,TRBV5-1,-,TRBJ2-1,TGCGCCAGCAGCGACAGGTCCTACAATGAGCAGTTCTTC,CASSDRSYNEQFF
many,TRBV19,TRBD2,TRBJ2-1,TGTGCCAGTAGTATAGAGGGGACTAGCGGGAGGAATGAGCAGTTCTTC,CASSIEGTSGRNEQFF
few,TRBV5-1,TRBD2,TRBJ2-7,TGCGCCAGCAGCTTGACTAGCGGGAGGGAAATAGACTCCTACGAGCAGTACTTC,CASSLTSGREIDSYEQYF
many,TRBV7-2,-,TRBJ1-1,TGTGCCAGCAGTCCAGGCCCGGGGAACACTGAAGCTTTCTTT,CASSPGPGNTEAFF